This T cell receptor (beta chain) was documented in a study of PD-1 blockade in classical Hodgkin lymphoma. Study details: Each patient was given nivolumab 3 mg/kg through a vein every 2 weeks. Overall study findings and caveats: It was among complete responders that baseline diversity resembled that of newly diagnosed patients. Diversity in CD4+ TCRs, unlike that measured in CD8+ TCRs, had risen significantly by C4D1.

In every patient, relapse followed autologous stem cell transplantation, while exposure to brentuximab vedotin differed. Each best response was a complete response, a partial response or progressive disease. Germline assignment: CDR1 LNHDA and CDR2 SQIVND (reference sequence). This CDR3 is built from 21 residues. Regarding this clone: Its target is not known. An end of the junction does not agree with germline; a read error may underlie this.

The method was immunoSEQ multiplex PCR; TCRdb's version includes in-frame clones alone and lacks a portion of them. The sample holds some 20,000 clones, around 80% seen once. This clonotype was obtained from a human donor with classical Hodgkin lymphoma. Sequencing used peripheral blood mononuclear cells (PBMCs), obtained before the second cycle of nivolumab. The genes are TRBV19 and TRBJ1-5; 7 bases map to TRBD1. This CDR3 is CASSTPIIPRSRQGSDQPQHF. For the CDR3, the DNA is TGTGCCAGTAGTACCCCAATAATACCCAGGTCACGACAGGGTAGCGATCAGCCCCAGCATTTT.